The next 5 T cell receptor beta chains were all read from a single sample in a study of radiotherapy plus CTLA-4 blockade in lung cancer. Profiling relied on immunoSEQ multiplex PCR, and the TCRdb table lists in-frame clones only, not all of them. This sample has more than 95,000 clones; under 85% occur once, and the top ten carry approximately 2.8%. The sample here was peripheral blood, taken from a patient treated with radiotherapy plus ipilimumab. Receptor source: a human donor with non-small cell lung cancer who had a partial response to radiotherapy plus ipilimumab. Some clones in this sample may be carry-over from other donors' samples.

V and J are TRBV7-9 and TRBJ2-2, with TRBD2 matching over 7 bases. CDR1 is SEHNR, CDR2 FQNEAQ, per germline (reference sequence). The CDR3 is 16 residues long. Unmatched junction bases numbered 7, after V lost 0 bases and J lost 6 bases. CDR3 sequence reads: CASSLAREGRAGELFF. CDR3 coding DNA: TGTGCCAGCAGCTTAGCGAGGGAGGGTCGCGCCGGGGAGCTGTTTTTT.

The sample holds a few counts of this clone. The chain carries TRBV11-2 and TRBJ2-5; tentatively, D is TRBD2 (7 bases). The ends were cut back, 5 bases at V and 6 bases at J, with 22 bases in the middle. Germline loops: CDR1 SGHAT, CDR2 FQNNGV. The CDR3 consists of 16 residues. The CDR3 here is CASSPTRGARGKTQYF. CDR3 in DNA: TGTGCCAGCAGCCCAACCCGGGGGGCCCGGGGAAAGACCCAGTACTTC.

This chain links TRBV28 with TRBJ2-7; a possible D gene is TRBD2 (6 bases). V was clipped by 8 bases and J by 4 bases, with 18 bases between them. The CDR3 has 14 amino acids. Germline-derived CDR1 and CDR2 are MDHEN and SYDVKM. CDR3 residues: CASAVRDLGYEQYF. The CDR3 region has the DNA TGTGCCAGCGCCGTCCGGGACTTGGGGTACGAGCAGTACTTC.

The chain joins TRBV6-5 to TRBJ2-5; TRBD1 agrees at 8 bases. This CDR3 has 16 residues. Per germline, CDR1 MNHEY and CDR2 SVGAGI. V trimming: 2 bases; J trimming: 0 bases; junction bases outside the gene matches: 5. In nucleotides, the CDR3 is TGTGCCAGCAGTTACCTCGGGACAGGCTACCAAGAGACCCAGTACTTC. It encodes CASSYLGTGYQETQYF.

V gene TRBV14 combines with J gene TRBJ1-2; 7 nucleotides match TRBD1. Per the germline V gene, CDR1 is SGHDN and CDR2 is FVKESK. The CDR3 extends over 15 amino acids. Trimming cost V 0 bases and J 8 bases; bases outside gene matches: 9. The CDR3 spells CASSQEGGRATGYTF. In DNA, the CDR3 is TGTGCCAGCAGCCAAGAAGGGGGCAGGGCTACGGGCTACACCTTC.